Listed below are T cell receptor beta chains from one sample, sequenced in a study of T-cell memory formation after mild COVID-19. MiXCR was run by TCRdb on the 5' RACE reads, yielding one entry per CDR3 protein. The table shows some 410,000 distinct CDR3 sequences, with less than 25% occurring only once. Sequences were obtained from PBMCs or a T cell subset sorted from them (not recorded which). All receptors derive from an adult woman who had mild COVID-19 (a few samples of this study predate the infection). Cell type and time point are not known. CDR3s include the opening cysteine and the closing phenylalanine or tryptophan.

v_call | cdr3_aa
TRBV14 | CASRKAGPQETQYF
TRBV29-1 | CSHAGTGGWGTEAFF
TRBV5-4 | CASSPNRDSGNTIYF
TRBV7-9 | CASSSPDEGRHEQYF
TRBV12-3/TRBV12-4 | CASSPRLTPGGPQHF
TRBV5-1 | CASRPEASGGEHEQFF
TRBV5-5 | CASSPGLAREQYF
TRBV7-3 | CASSSRLNTGELFF
TRBV7-9 | CASSNRVGSYEQYF
TRBV6-5 | CASSLATGVSSPLHF
TRBV12-3/TRBV12-4 | CASSLVPPPSNEQFF
TRBV3-1 | CASSLPQGHRGETQYF
TRBV7-9 | CASSPPLGGANEKLFF
TRBV18 | CATGSVNTEAFF
TRBV24-1 | CATSEPDRRTTQYF
TRBV29-1 | CSVPTGLRKGEQFF
TRBV11-2 | CASSLATGRDSPLHF
TRBV6-4 | CASSLERAGGPSDTQYF
TRBV2 | CASTEQWEYYGYTF
TRBV20-1 | CSAQKTGSYEQYF
TRBV12-3/TRBV12-4 | CASRASGTYEQYF
TRBV12-3/TRBV12-4 | CASSLSGQAETQYF
TRBV7-2 | CASFWANYGYTF
TRBV13 | CASSLGSGAYGYTF
TRBV29-1 | CSVEEGPGTEAFF
TRBV7-9 | CASMRNTGELFF
TRBV25-1 | CASSEYGTGENYGYTF
TRBV12-3/TRBV12-4 | CASSPFDARTTGDYGYTF
TRBV28 | CASRPTGSGDEQYF
TRBV7-3 | CASSPAGSLAGVYNEQFF
TRBV6-6 | CASSSTDRTGNTIYF
TRBV12-3/TRBV12-4 | CASSLLLITEAFF
TRBV20-1 | CSARDTNQETQYF
TRBV6-5 | CASSISGTTADTQYF
TRBV29-1 | CSVGAGVGQYF
TRBV12-3/TRBV12-4 | CASSLVEGASRKTQYF
TRBV9 | CASSAQGGYTEAFF
TRBV5-1 | CASSLRQISYEQYF
TRBV5-4 | CASSEGQSHGYTF
TRBV11-2 | CASSLVQGRSGYEQYF
TRBV20-1 | CSARASNSYEQYF
TRBV15 | CATSREVATQYF
TRBV7-6 | CASSQSGTGSEQYF
TRBV9 | CASSTGLSGETQYF
TRBV24-1 | CATSEGAEQFF
TRBV24-1 | CATTSRRTGELFF